Following are 15 T cell receptor beta chains from one sample sequenced in a study of blood T cells in healthy people across ages. A second PCR, run for about 6 to 11 cycles, used a sample-barcoded 5' primer plus a J-beta primer mix. TCRdb reprocessed the 5' RACE reads via MiXCR and lists one record per CDR3 protein. This table holds 1.8 million or so distinct CDR3 sequences, approximately 39% found once. The specimen was blood. All receptors derive from a human donor in good health.

The J gene is TRBJ1-1, the V gene TRBV29-1; no firm D call. The CDR3 covers 12 residues. Germline assignment: CDR1 SQVTM and CDR2 ANQGSEA. V dropped 2 bases and J dropped 8 bases, with 12 bases sitting between them. The CDR3: CSVEYDVPEAFF. The CDR3, as DNA: TGCAGCGTTGAATACGACGTACCCGAAGCTTTCTTT.

The CDR3 reads CASSPSGTGNNEQFF. CDR3 nucleotides: TGTGCCAGCAGCCCCTCTGGGACAGGGAACAATGAGCAGTTCTTC. The chain links TRBV7-2 to TRBJ2-1; 9 nucleotides align to TRBD1. There are 15 residues in the CDR3. Germline V gene lookup returns CDR1 SGHTA and CDR2 FQGNSA. Trimming removed 5 bases from V and 5 bases from J; junction bases left unmatched: 7.

This clonotype was observed a few times. The rearrangement links TRBV20-1 to TRBJ1-5; D not resolved. Deletions cut 1 base from V and 7 bases from J, with 17 bases between. The V gene's germline CDR1 is DFQATT and CDR2 SNEGSKA (reference sequence). CDR3 size: 15 residues. The CDR3 bases are TGCAGTGCTAGAGCCAGTATCGGCTCGGAGCAGCCCCAGCATTTT. It codes for CSARASIGSEQPQHF.

The genes are TRBV12-5 and TRBJ1-2; D gene ambiguous. Trimming took 6 bases from V and 0 from J, leaving 20 bases between them. Germline CDR1 is LGHNT and CDR2 is FRNRAP. This CDR3 is built from 17 residues. CDR3 bases: TGTGCTAGTGGGTCTGCGGTGAACCCCTCAACTAACTATGGCTACACCTTC. Its translation: CASGSAVNPSTNYGYTF.

The chain joins TRBV9 to TRBJ1-5; D may be TRBD1 (5 bases). CDR1 is SGDLS, CDR2 YYNGEE, per germline. The CDR3 covers 15 residues. V was clipped by 1 base and J by 7 bases, with 15 bases between them. The CDR3 DNA sequence: TGTGCCAGCAGCGTAAGGGCAGGGACTGGGCAGCCCCAGCATTTT. Its protein is CASSVRAGTGQPQHF.

The J gene is TRBJ1-2, the V gene TRBV28; D not certain. V was clipped by 5 bases and J by 5 bases, with 12 bases between them. Germline CDR1 is MDHEN and CDR2 is SYDVKM. The CDR3 has 13 residues. CDR3 protein: CASSTIPTYGYTF. The CDR3 nucleotides are TGTGCCAGCAGTACCATCCCGACGTATGGCTACACCTTC.

V is TRBV10-3 and J is TRBJ2-3, with TRBD1 identical over 9 bases. CDR3 length equals 14 residues. Germline CDR1 reads ENHRY; CDR2 reads SYGVKD. J gave up 4 bases and V 5 bases, and 4 bases lay outside the gene matches. This chain's CDR3 is CAISTGGGADTQYF. CDR3 DNA sequence: TGTGCCATCAGTACAGGGGGCGGTGCAGATACGCAGTATTTT.

This clonotype was counted between two and nine times. The chain joins TRBV28 to TRBJ2-5, with D perhaps matching TRBD2 (5 bases). Near its end, the DNA agrees better with TRBJ2-7, so the J call may be wrong. Germline CDR1 is MDHEN and CDR2 is SYDVKM. The CDR3 has 15 residues. The CDR3 spells CASIGPPGLVYEQYF. The CDR3 DNA reads as TGTGCCAGCATAGGTCCGCCGGGGTTGGTCTACGAGCAGTACTTC.

V and J are TRBV4-1 and TRBJ1-2; D perhaps matches TRBD1 (5 bases). Germline values: CDR1 MGHRA, CDR2 YSYEKL. The CDR3 loop spans 13 amino acids. The V gene lost 4 bases and the J gene lost 8 bases, with 14 bases spanning the gap. CDR3 loop: CASSRGTTTGYTF. For the CDR3, the DNA is TGCGCCAGCAGCCGTGGGACGACTACAGGCTACACCTTC.

The V and J genes are TRBV20-1 and TRBJ2-1, with D tentatively TRBD1 (6 bases). CDR1 and CDR2 from the germline V gene are DFQATT and SNEGSKA (reference sequence). The CDR3 runs to 16 residues. Trimming cost V 0 bases and J 4 bases, with 16 bases left between them. CDR3 in amino acids: CSARDLGLTGYNEQFF. The CDR3 bases are TGCAGTGCTAGAGATCTGGGATTGACAGGTTACAATGAGCAGTTCTTC.

As to this clonotype: One junction end does not reproduce the germline sequence, and a read error may be involved. This rearrangement joins TRBV3-1 to TRBJ2-1, with 10 nucleotides matching TRBD1. CDR1 is LGHDT, CDR2 YNNKEL, per germline (reference sequence). The CDR3 covers 18 residues. The CDR3 coding sequence is TGTGCCGGCAGCCAAGATTGGGACAGGGGAACGGGATACAATGAGCAGTTCTTC. It codes for CAGSQDWDRGTGYNEQFF.

The chain recombines TRBV6-6 with TRBJ1-5; D uncertain. This CDR3 has 15 residues. Germline V gene sequence: CDR1 MNHNY, CDR2 SVGAGI (reference sequence). V was clipped by 6 bases and J by 7 bases, with 19 bases between them. The CDR3 is CASSLTGGMGQPQHF. CDR3 nucleotide sequence: TGTGCCAGCAGCCTCACCGGCGGAATGGGGCAGCCCCAGCATTTT.

Regarding this clonotype: Just one base apart from a much larger clone, this may be a read error. This chain joins TRBV5-1 and TRBJ2-1, with 8 bases that match TRBD2. The V gene's germline CDR1 is SGHRS and CDR2 YFSETQ. The CDR3 totals 15 residues. The CDR3: CASSLDLAGYSEQFF. CDR3 coding DNA: TGCGCCAGCAGCTTGGATCTAGCGGGCTACAGTGAGCAGTTCTTC.

This chain joins TRBV3-1 and TRBJ1-5; no reliable D call. Germline V gives CDR1 LGHDT, CDR2 YNNKEL (reference sequence). The ends were cut back, 0 bases at V and 7 bases at J, with 10 bases in the middle. The CDR3 is made up of 14 amino acids. The CDR3: CASSQDYASQPQHF. The CDR3 DNA reads as TGTGCCAGCAGCCAAGATTATGCGTCCCAGCCCCAGCATTTT.

The chain uses TRBV7-6 and TRBJ2-1; D call uncertain. Germline assignment: CDR1 SGHVS and CDR2 FNYEAQ. V gave up 0 bases and J gave up 5 bases, with 8 bases separating them. The CDR3 runs to 14 residues. The CDR3, as DNA: TGTGCCAGCAGCTTAGCTAGCAGGAACAATGAGCAGTTCTTC. The encoded protein is CASSLASRNNEQFF.